These 25 T cell receptor beta chains share one sample of origin, sequenced in a study of cytomegalovirus exposure and HLA in healthy donors. Amplification used 60 Vbeta primers and 13 Jbeta primers. The data were produced by immunoSEQ multiplex PCR, yet TCRdb's version contains in-frame clones alone and is incomplete. Here the sample spans just over 200,000 clones, under 85% being singletons. The sample comprised PBMCs. These TCRs come from a man in his fifties in good health and CMV-seronegative.

V and J are TRBV6-5 and TRBJ2-5, with 11 positions matching TRBD1. CDR3 length equals 15 residues. J lost 6 bases, V lost 4 bases, and 7 bases had no gene match. Germline CDR1 reads MNHEY; CDR2 reads SVGAGI. For the CDR3, the DNA is TGTGCCAGCAGTTCCCCCGGGACAGGGGGGAAGACCCAGTACTTC. Amino acids: CASSSPGTGGKTQYF.

The V gene is TRBV5-1, the J gene TRBJ2-2; TRBD1 agrees at 7 bases. Germline V gene lookup returns CDR1 SGHRS and CDR2 YFSETQ. V lost 7 bases to trimming and J lost 3 bases; unmatched junction nucleotides: 6. The CDR3 runs to 14 residues. CDR3 in amino acids: CASGLTGDTGELFF. Here the CDR3 DNA reads TGCGCCAGCGGCCTCACAGGGGACACCGGGGAGCTGTTTTTT.

This sequence joins TRBV10-2 and TRBJ2-7, with 7 bases aligning to TRBD2. The CDR3 spans 16 residues. Germline V gives CDR1 WSHSY, CDR2 SAAADI. V lost 4 bases, J lost 0 bases, and 9 bases stayed unmatched. DNA for the CDR3: TGCGCCAGCAGTGTAGTTAGCGGGCCCAGCTCCTACGAGCAGTACTTC. Translation gives CASSVVSGPSSYEQYF.

V and J are TRBV7-9 and TRBJ1-1, with TRBD1 identical over 9 bases. The CDR3 contains 14 residues. Germline trimming cut 5 bases from V and 5 bases from J; bases unmatched to any gene: 6. Germline V gene data show CDR1 as SEHNR and CDR2 as FQNEAQ (reference sequence). The CDR3 sequence: CASSPHRGRTEAFF. CDR3 nucleotide sequence: TGTGCCAGCAGCCCACACAGGGGGCGTACTGAAGCTTTCTTT.

The chain is built from TRBV5-1 and TRBJ2-2; D might be TRBD1 (5 bases). Germline V gene sequence: CDR1 SGHRS, CDR2 YFSETQ. V was pared by 0 bases and J by 6 bases, with 9 bases between. CDR3 length: 14 residues. The CDR3 loop reads CASSLGGRPGELFF. Written as DNA, the CDR3 is TGCGCCAGCAGCTTGGGGGGCAGACCCGGGGAGCTGTTTTTT. Combining the CDR3 with reference TRBV5-1 and TRBJ2-2 gives the whole variable domain KAGVTQTPRYLIKTRGQQVTLSCSPISGHRSVSWYQQTPGQGLQFLFEYFSETQRNKGNFPGRFSGRQFSNSRSEMNVSTLELGDSALYLCASSLGGRPGELFFGEGSRLTVL.

The V gene is TRBV9, the J gene TRBJ2-1; 8 nucleotides agree with TRBD1. The V gene's germline CDR1 is SGDLS and CDR2 YYNGEE. Trimming removed 4 bases from V and 5 bases from J; junction bases left unmatched: 2. The length of the CDR3 is 13 residues. CDR3 sequence reads: CASSTGGHNEQFF. The CDR3 DNA sequence: TGTGCCAGCAGCACAGGGGGGCACAATGAGCAGTTCTTC.

J is TRBJ2-5 and V is TRBV9, with 10 positions matching TRBD1. Losses at the gene ends were 3 bases for V and 5 bases for J; bases not matched to a gene: 7. The CDR3 runs 15 residues. CDR1 is SGDLS and CDR2 is YYNGEE in the germline V gene. The CDR3 sequence: CASSAGTGAEETQYF. CDR3 coding DNA: TGTGCCAGCAGCGCTGGGACAGGGGCTGAGGAGACCCAGTACTTC. The full variable domain, with the rest looked up from reference TRBV9 and TRBJ2-5, is DSGVTQTPKHLITATGQRVTLRCSPRSGDLSVYWYQQSLDQGLQFLIQYYNGEERAKGNILERFSAQQFPDLHSELNLSSLELGDSALYFCASSAGTGAEETQYFGPGTRLLVL.

On this clone: One junction end does not reproduce the germline sequence, and a read error may be involved. The V and J genes are TRBV7-7 and TRBJ2-1; TRBD2 aligns across 10 bases. Germline CDR1 and CDR2: SSHAT and FNYEAQ (reference sequence). The CDR3 contains 15 residues. The chain's CDR3 is CASSAGTSAYNEQFF. The CDR3 DNA reads TGTGCTAGCAGTGCCGGGACTAGCGCTTACAATGAGCAGTTCTTC.

The chain combines TRBV30 with TRBJ1-4; 7 bases map to TRBD1. V gave up 0 bases and J gave up 6 bases; unmatched junction bases: 4. The CDR3 loop spans 14 amino acids. In germline, CDR1 is GTSNPN, CDR2 SVGIG (reference sequence). For the CDR3, the DNA is TGTGCCTGGAGTGTAAGGAGGGGGCATGAAAAACTGTTTTTT. Translating it yields CAWSVRRGHEKLFF.

This clone was counted only a few times. This rearrangement joins TRBV27 to TRBJ2-3; D perhaps matches TRBD2 (5 bases). The CDR3 loop spans 16 amino acids. In germline, CDR1 is MNHEY, CDR2 SMNVEV (reference sequence). Trimming stripped 2 bases from V and 3 bases from J, with 15 bases between. The CDR3 DNA sequence: TGTGCCAGCAGTTTACAGGACCCGTCGGGGACAGATACGCAGTATTTT. Translated: CASSLQDPSGTDTQYF.

The V gene is TRBV27, the J gene TRBJ2-1; D is possibly TRBD1 (6 bases). CDR3 length equals 16 residues. The ends were cut back, 0 bases at V and 4 bases at J, with 13 bases in the middle. Germline V gives CDR1 MNHEY, CDR2 SMNVEV (reference sequence). This CDR3 is CASSLSRGGRYNEQFF. In DNA, the CDR3 is TGTGCCAGCAGTTTATCTCGAGGGGGTAGGTACAATGAGCAGTTCTTC.

This clone was seen only once. This same CDR3 is encoded by further DNA sequences in the sample. This chain uses TRBV5-4 with TRBJ2-7, with TRBD1 identical over 8 bases. The germline CDR1 and CDR2 sequences are SGHNT and YYREEE (reference sequence). With V trimmed by 4 bases and J by 6 bases, 9 bases remained unmatched. This CDR3 spans 14 amino acids. CDR3 amino acids: CASSPPGQGFEQYF. The CDR3 bases are TGTGCCAGCAGCCCTCCCGGACAGGGCTTCGAGCAGTACTTC.

The chain is built from TRBV30 and TRBJ1-6; 7 nucleotides line up with TRBD1. CDR3 length: 14 amino acids. Germline assignment: CDR1 GTSNPN and CDR2 SVGIG (reference sequence). J was trimmed by 6 bases and V by 8 bases; bases with no gene match: 10. CDR3 sequence: CARLDRRGNSPLHF. The CDR3 nucleotides are TGTGCCCGACTGGACAGGCGGGGTAATTCACCCCTCCACTTT.

The chain recombines TRBV7-6 with TRBJ1-4; D is uncertain. V lost 5 bases to trimming and J lost 3 bases, with 13 bases between them. The CDR3 runs to 15 residues. Germline V CDR1 and CDR2: SGHVS, FNYEAQ. The CDR3 loop reads CASSPEAGSNEKLFF. CDR3 nucleotide sequence: TGTGCCAGCAGCCCAGAGGCGGGGTCTAATGAAAAACTGTTTTTT.

The V gene is TRBV29-1, the J gene TRBJ2-7; a weak D match, TRBD1 (5 bases). Per the germline V gene, CDR1 is SQVTM and CDR2 is ANQGSEA. The CDR3 contains 13 residues. The V end was cut by 8 bases, the J end by 6 bases, with 20 bases between. The CDR3 nucleotides are TGCAGCTACCGACAGCCACCGTCCGGCGAGCAGTACTTC. Translated, it gives CSYRQPPSGEQYF.

The gene calls are TRBV6-9 and TRBJ2-1; 13 positions match TRBD2. CDR1 and CDR2 from the germline V gene are MNHGY and SVAAGI. The CDR3 sequence is 20 residues long. The V gene end was trimmed by 7 bases and the J gene end by 5 bases; junction bases not matched to a gene: 20. For the CDR3, the DNA is TGTGCCAGCACCGTAACCTCAACTAGCGGGAGGGCCTACCCTCACAATGAGCAGTTCTTC. Amino acid sequence: CASTVTSTSGRAYPHNEQFF.

This chain connects TRBV30 to TRBJ1-1, with D perhaps TRBD1 (6 bases). This CDR3 region has 12 residues. CDR1 GTSNPN and CDR2 SVGIG come from the germline V gene (reference sequence). Trimming took 5 bases from V and 3 from J, leaving 10 bases between them. Written as DNA, the CDR3 is TGTGCCTGGCTCAGGGGAGACACTGAAGCTTTCTTT. The encoded protein is CAWLRGDTEAFF.

CDR3 bases: TGTGCCAGCAGTTACAATCCGGGGGGGGATGGCTACACCTTC. Its protein product is CASSYNPGGDGYTF. The chain couples TRBV6-6 to TRBJ1-2, with D maybe TRBD1 (5 bases). CDR1 is MNHNY, CDR2 SVGAGI, per germline (reference sequence). V was shortened by 2 bases and J by 6 bases, with 13 bases between the two germline ends. CDR3 size: 14 residues.

Comment on this clone: The sample contains more than one DNA sequence encoding this CDR3. DNA of the CDR3: TGTGCCAGCAGCCAAGGCGGGACTAGCGGGTTTTACAATGAGCAGTTCTTC. Translating it yields CASSQGGTSGFYNEQFF. The rearrangement uses TRBV4-2 and TRBJ2-1, with 12 bases matching TRBD2. V was clipped by 1 base and J by 4 bases; unmatched bases: 5. In germline, CDR1 is LGHNA, CDR2 YNFKEQ. This CDR3 comprises 17 residues.

This chain connects TRBV5-1 to TRBJ2-3; TRBD1 matches at 10 bases. Germline CDR1 is SGHRS and CDR2 is YFSETQ. CDR3 size: 17 residues. V shed 0 bases, J shed 5 bases, and the junction held 9 bases outside the gene matches. For the CDR3, the DNA is TGCGCCAGCAGCTTGGGCCATACTAGGGACAGGGGAGATACGCAGTATTTT. Its translation is CASSLGHTRDRGDTQYF.

The chain joins TRBV5-4 to TRBJ2-1; 11 bases are shared with TRBD2. CDR1 and CDR2 (germline): SGHNT, YYREEE (reference sequence). V gave up 1 base and J gave up 0 bases; unmatched junction bases: 12. CDR3 size: 20 residues. CDR3 DNA sequence: TGTGCCAGCAGCTTGATTGTTTTAGCGGGAGGGCCGAGCTCCTACAATGAGCAGTTCTTC. This encodes CASSLIVLAGGPSSYNEQFF.

J is TRBJ2-7 and V is TRBV27, with D unresolved. Germline V gene sequence: CDR1 MNHEY, CDR2 SMNVEV (reference sequence). This CDR3 is built from 17 residues. V lost 0 bases to trimming and J lost 5 bases, with 20 bases between them. The CDR3 region is CASSLSGGSLLVDEQYF. CDR3 DNA: TGTGCCAGCAGTTTATCAGGCGGCAGTCTTCTAGTCGACGAGCAGTACTTC.

This rearrangement joins TRBV7-9 to TRBJ2-3; TRBD1 aligns across 7 bases. Germline V gives CDR1 SEHNR, CDR2 FQNEAQ (reference sequence). The V gene end was trimmed by 5 bases and the J gene end by 4 bases; junction bases not matched to a gene: 9. CDR3 length: 15 residues. CDR3 sequence (DNA): TGTGCCAGCAGCCCTTTTAAGCAGGGGGCAGATACGCAGTATTTT. This gives the protein CASSPFKQGADTQYF.

The chain has TRBV9 and TRBJ2-1, with 13 bases fitting TRBD2. Germline loops: CDR1 SGDLS, CDR2 YYNGEE. The CDR3 is made up of 19 amino acids. Trimming took 0 bases from V and 7 from J; bases not matched to a gene: 13. The CDR3 loop is CASSVATTLAGGFENEQFF. The CDR3 bases are TGTGCCAGCAGCGTAGCCACTACACTAGCGGGAGGGTTTGAGAATGAGCAGTTCTTC. Full variable domain (rest looked up from reference TRBV9 and TRBJ2-1): DSGVTQTPKHLITATGQRVTLRCSPRSGDLSVYWYQQSLDQGLQFLIQYYNGEERAKGNILERFSAQQFPDLHSELNLSSLELGDSALYFCASSVATTLAGGFENEQFFGPGTRLTVL.

The chain uses TRBV9 and TRBJ2-1, with TRBD2 matching over 14 bases. Germline V gives CDR1 SGDLS, CDR2 YYNGEE. Trimming cost V 4 bases and J 8 bases; bases outside gene matches: 5. The CDR3 sequence is 15 residues long. CDR3 protein: CASSPRLAGGYEQFF. CDR3 coding DNA: TGTGCCAGCAGCCCCCGACTAGCGGGAGGGTATGAGCAGTTCTTC.